A selection of T cell receptor beta chains follows, all from one sample in a study of radiation and T cells in renal cell carcinoma. The repertoire was sequenced with immunoSEQ multiplex PCR; TCRdb's copy has only in-frame clones and lacks some. The table has some 80,000 clones, 80% to 90% seen once; the top ten hold approximately 22%. Here the sequenced sample was blood, taken from a patient whose treatment included radiotherapy and nephrectomy. These receptors were obtained from a woman aged 45-60 years with renal cell carcinoma. The CDR3 runs from the conserved cysteine through the conserved F or W.

CDR3 | J | length | V
CASSFALAGETVNTGELFF | TRBJ2-2 | 19 | TRBV5-1
CASSQDRAGTVSQHF | TRBJ1-5 | 15 | TRBV5-4
CASSQGINEKLFF | TRBJ1-4 | 13 | TRBV5-5
CASSVANRFTYTEAFF | TRBJ1-1 | 16 | TRBV5-1
CASGQGGAKNIQYF | TRBJ2-4 | 14 | TRBV6-1
CAWARDRDTEAFF | TRBJ1-1 | 13 | TRBV30
CASLAGWGEKLFF | TRBJ1-4 | 13 | TRBV11-3
CASSHPYSNQPQHF | TRBJ1-5 | 14 | TRBV23-1
CASSLSRGQNGYTF | TRBJ1-2 | 14 | TRBV7-2
CASSRRGDEQFF | TRBJ2-1 | 12 | TRBV4-1
CASSLNPTGEGKNIQYF | TRBJ2-4 | 17 | TRBV5-1
CASSLRPHGNEQFF | TRBJ2-1 | 14 | TRBV4-3
CASSLGLEKNTEAFF | TRBJ1-1 | 15 | TRBV5-4
CASSYHNEQFF | TRBJ2-1 | 11 | TRBV5-1
CASTHRTGISHGYTF | TRBJ1-2 | 15 | TRBV19
CASSRQGWEQYF | TRBJ2-7 | 12 | TRBV19
CASSYAYSTDTQYF | TRBJ2-3 | 14 | TRBV6-6
CASSYSRRGSYGYTF | TRBJ1-2 | 15 | TRBV6-5
CASSQDFPIMNTEAFF | TRBJ1-1 | 16 | TRBV4-2
CASSVVPGTGANVLTF | TRBJ2-6 | 16 | TRBV9
CASSVGWGRSNEKLFF | TRBJ1-4 | 16 | TRBV9
CASSPIRGGRSTEAFF | TRBJ1-1 | 16 | TRBV11-2
CASSATGDSTGELFF | TRBJ2-2 | 15 | TRBV5-1
CASSLIQGEEVADTQYF | TRBJ2-3 | 17 | TRBV7-8
CASRIDRVNSPLHF | TRBJ1-6 | 14 | TRBV5-1
CASSQGSWTGTYEQYF | TRBJ2-7 | 16 | TRBV14
CASSVRGRFYEQYF | TRBJ2-7 | 14 | TRBV25-1
CASSQWGQGGKLFF | TRBJ1-4 | 14 | TRBV16
CASSSGLAVYEQYF | TRBJ2-7 | 14 | TRBV5-4
CASSVAGEGNIQYF | TRBJ2-4 | 14 | TRBV9
CASSFFQGAYGYTF | TRBJ1-2 | 14 | TRBV7-2
CASSLARYNEQFF | TRBJ2-1 | 13 | TRBV5-6
CASSLSSGQGLADTQYF | TRBJ2-3 | 17 | TRBV5-6
CASSLLGIPTSLSNTGELFF | TRBJ2-2 | 20 | TRBV27
CASSARRVDSYNEQFF | TRBJ2-1 | 16 | TRBV6-1
CASSLPGQNTEAFF | TRBJ1-1 | 14 | TRBV5-1
CASSEFPTGGGYTF | TRBJ1-2 | 14 | TRBV10-1
CASSEVQGNQPQHF | TRBJ1-5 | 14 | TRBV6-1
CATSSSGTDTQYF | TRBJ2-3 | 13 | TRBV15
CASGGTGSNFYEQYF | TRBJ2-7 | 15 | TRBV7-8
CASSVDSGAYNEQFF | TRBJ2-1 | 15 | TRBV5-1
CASSLLGASTDTQYF | TRBJ2-3 | 15 | TRBV5-1
CASSGGGAPYGYTF | TRBJ1-2 | 14 | TRBV11-2
CATSRDRVAGVNEQFF | TRBJ2-1 | 16 | TRBV15
CASSPDVAGGETQHF | TRBJ1-5 | 15 | TRBV18
CASSTTAVADTQYF | TRBJ2-3 | 14 | TRBV6-5
CASSTGTAGYEQYF | TRBJ2-7 | 14 | TRBV19
CAWSAGDLRGNTIYF | TRBJ1-3 | 15 | TRBV30
CASSDRGKNNSPLHF | TRBJ1-6 | 15 | TRBV27
CASSPMEGRYF | TRBJ2-3 | 11 | TRBV18
CASYRGQVYGYTF | TRBJ1-2 | 13 | TRBV6-5
CASSPSGLNTEAFF | TRBJ1-1 | 14 | TRBV6-6
CASSQDDRGNIQYF | TRBJ2-4 | 14 | TRBV4-2
CASSINRGENQPQHF | TRBJ1-5 | 15 | TRBV19
CASSPRTGGLNTGELFF | TRBJ2-2 | 17 | TRBV18
CASSLILAAPYEQYF | TRBJ2-7 | 15 | TRBV11-2
CASSISGGRNEKLFF | TRBJ1-4 | 15 | TRBV19
CASRQVYNEQFF | TRBJ2-1 | 12 | TRBV25-1
CAISAAADLRLFF | TRBJ1-4 | 13 | TRBV10-3
CASSIAGNYGYTF | TRBJ1-2 | 13 | TRBV5-6